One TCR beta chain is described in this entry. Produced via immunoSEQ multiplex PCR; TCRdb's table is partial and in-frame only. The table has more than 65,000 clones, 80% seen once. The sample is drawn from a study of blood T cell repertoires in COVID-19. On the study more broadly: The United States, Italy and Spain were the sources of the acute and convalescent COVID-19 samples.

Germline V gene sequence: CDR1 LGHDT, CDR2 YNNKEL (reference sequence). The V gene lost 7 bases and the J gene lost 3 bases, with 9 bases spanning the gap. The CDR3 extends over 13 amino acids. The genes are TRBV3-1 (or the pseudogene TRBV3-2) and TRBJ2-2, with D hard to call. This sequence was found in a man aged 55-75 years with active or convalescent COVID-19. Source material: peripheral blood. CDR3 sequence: CASTSVDTGELFF. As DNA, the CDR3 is TGTGCCAGCACTTCGGTGGACACCGGGGAGCTGTTTTTT.